This T cell receptor beta chain was captured by sequencing in a study of human T cells and chemical hapten exposure. Documented time point: patch test 3, about 24 weeks after DPC sensitization. Treatment of the sample: therapeutic diphenylcyclopropenone sensitization with weekly scalp DPC. TCRdb independently ran MiXCR on the RACE reads; one entry per CDR3 protein. Of about 190,000 distinct CDR3 sequences in the sample, around 25% were seen once. This receptor was taken from a middle-aged woman with alopecia areata. Some clones in this sample may be carry-over from other donors' samples. The sample here was whole blood, taken in connection with sensitization to the hapten diphenylcyclopropenone (DPC).

The CDR3 sequence is CAGTSGTSGRVDNEQFF. The CDR3 DNA reads as TGTGCCGGGACTTCCGGGACTAGCGGGAGAGTCGACAATGAGCAGTTCTTC. This chain connects TRBV5-4 to TRBJ2-1, with 14 bases fitting TRBD2. The trim removed 10 bases at V and 5 bases at J, leaving 14 bases unmatched. The CDR3 is 17 amino acids. The V gene's germline CDR1 is SGHNT and CDR2 YYREEE (reference sequence).